This T cell receptor beta chain emerged from a study of shared clonotypes between healthy human individuals. Study-wide background: Donors had three CD4 naive, three CD4 memory, two CD8 naive and one CD8 memory plate apiece.

This clone came up once. Its cognate antigen is unknown. The CDR3 loop spans 14 amino acids. CDR1 and CDR2 from the germline V gene are SEHNR and FQNEAQ (reference sequence). The ends were cut back, 5 bases at V and 3 bases at J, with 14 bases in the middle. Per sorted-subset replicate PCR, input was approximately 0.2 ug DNA, representing about 29,000 T cell genomes. Sequencing was performed with immunoSEQ multiplex PCR; in TCRdb, only in-frame clones are kept and a portion is missing. The sample records hundreds of thousands of clones, 95% to 98% being singletons. It was CD45RO-negative cells, positively selected for CCR7, that made up naive CD8 cells, with terminally differentiated effector memory CD45RA+ cells excluded. Study-wide results and caveats: Researchers sampled blood only, noting tissue repertoires likely differ.

The TCR sequence derives from a young man in good health. The chain carries TRBV7-9 and TRBJ2-7, with D perhaps matching TRBD2 (6 bases). Sample: naive CD8+ T cells sorted from blood. The CDR3 is CASSSSGDRYEQYF. DNA of the CDR3: TGTGCCAGCAGCAGCTCGGGAGACCGCTACGAGCAGTACTTC. The full variable domain, its missing parts supplied by reference TRBV7-9 and TRBJ2-7, is DTGVSQNPRHKITKRGQNVTFRCDPISEHNRLYWYRQTLGQGPEFLTYFQNEAQLEKSRLLSDRFSAERPKGSFSTLEIQRTEQGDSAMYLCASSSSGDRYEQYFGPGTRLTVT.